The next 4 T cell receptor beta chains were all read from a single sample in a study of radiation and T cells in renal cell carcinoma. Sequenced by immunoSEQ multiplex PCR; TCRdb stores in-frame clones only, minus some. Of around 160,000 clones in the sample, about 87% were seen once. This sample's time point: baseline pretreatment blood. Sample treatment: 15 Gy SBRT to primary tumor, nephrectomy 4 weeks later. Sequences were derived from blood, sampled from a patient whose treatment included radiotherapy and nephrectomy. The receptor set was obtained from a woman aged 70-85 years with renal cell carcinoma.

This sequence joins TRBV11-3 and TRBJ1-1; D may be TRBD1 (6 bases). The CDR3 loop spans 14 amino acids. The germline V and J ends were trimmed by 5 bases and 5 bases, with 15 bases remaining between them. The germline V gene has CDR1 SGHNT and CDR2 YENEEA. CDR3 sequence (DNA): TGTGCCAGCAGCCCGGGGCGGGGGCCTACTGAAGCTTTCTTT. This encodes CASSPGRGPTEAFF.

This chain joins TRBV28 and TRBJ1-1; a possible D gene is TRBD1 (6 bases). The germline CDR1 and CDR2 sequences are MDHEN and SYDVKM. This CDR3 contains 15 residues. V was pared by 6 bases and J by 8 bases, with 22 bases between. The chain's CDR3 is CASSPHSTGTQEAFF. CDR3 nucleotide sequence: TGTGCCAGCAGCCCTCACTCCACCGGGACACAAGAAGCTTTCTTT.

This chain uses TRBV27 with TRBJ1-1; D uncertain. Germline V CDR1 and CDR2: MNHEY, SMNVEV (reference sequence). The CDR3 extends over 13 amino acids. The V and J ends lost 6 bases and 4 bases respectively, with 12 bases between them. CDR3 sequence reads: CASRLSLTTEAFF. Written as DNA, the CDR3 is TGTGCCAGCAGACTTTCACTAACCACTGAAGCTTTCTTT.

The CDR3 coding sequence is TGTGCCACCACACGGGACAGTGAATATGGCTACACCTTC. It encodes CATTRDSEYGYTF. The chain has TRBV10-3 and TRBJ1-2, with 7 bases lining up with TRBD1. There are 13 residues in the CDR3. Germline trimming cut 10 bases from V and 5 bases from J; bases unmatched to any gene: 10. Germline values: CDR1 ENHRY, CDR2 SYGVKD.